Here is one TCR beta chain with its context. Its antigen is currently unknown. Germline loops: CDR1 SNHLY, CDR2 FYNNEI. The length of the CDR3 is 14 residues. Trimming took off 11 bases at V and 0 bases at J, with 16 bases between the two ends. TCR beta CDR3 regions were amplified from RNA transcripts. HTBI primers drove first-round RT-PCR of the TCR CDR3. TCRdb itself ran the multiplex PCR reads through MiXCR, one entry per CDR3 protein. The sample has more than 550,000 distinct CDR3 sequences, nearly 45% seen once. The data were taken from a study of T cells in Graves' hyperthyroidism and ophthalmopathy. General study results and limits: Ophthalmopathy, which appeared later, was predicted by the model a median roughly 6.5 months before onset. Researchers found most expanded thyroid clonotypes above 0.001 in blood as well.

This TCR was recovered from an adult man with Graves' disease, either hyperthyroidism or ophthalmopathy (not recorded which). This chain links TRBV2 with TRBJ1-1; no clear D gene. The sample comprised peripheral blood or thyroid tissue (not recorded which). CDR3 DNA sequence: TGTGCCGTAGACGTCAGGAGGATGAACACTGAAGCTTTCTTT. As protein: CAVDVRRMNTEAFF.